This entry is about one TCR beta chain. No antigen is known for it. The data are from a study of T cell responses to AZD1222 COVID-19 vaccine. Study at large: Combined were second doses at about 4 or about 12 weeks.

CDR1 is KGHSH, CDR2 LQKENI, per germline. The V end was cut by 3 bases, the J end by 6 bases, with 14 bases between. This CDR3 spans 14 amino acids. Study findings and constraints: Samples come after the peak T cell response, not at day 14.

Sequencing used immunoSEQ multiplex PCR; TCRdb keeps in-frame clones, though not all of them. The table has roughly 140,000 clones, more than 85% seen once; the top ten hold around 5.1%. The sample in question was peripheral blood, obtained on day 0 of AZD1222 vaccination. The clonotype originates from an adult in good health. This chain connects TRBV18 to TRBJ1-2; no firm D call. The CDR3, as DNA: TGTGCCAGCTCACCCGGGTTTCAGGTTCATGGCTACACCTTC. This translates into CASSPGFQVHGYTF.